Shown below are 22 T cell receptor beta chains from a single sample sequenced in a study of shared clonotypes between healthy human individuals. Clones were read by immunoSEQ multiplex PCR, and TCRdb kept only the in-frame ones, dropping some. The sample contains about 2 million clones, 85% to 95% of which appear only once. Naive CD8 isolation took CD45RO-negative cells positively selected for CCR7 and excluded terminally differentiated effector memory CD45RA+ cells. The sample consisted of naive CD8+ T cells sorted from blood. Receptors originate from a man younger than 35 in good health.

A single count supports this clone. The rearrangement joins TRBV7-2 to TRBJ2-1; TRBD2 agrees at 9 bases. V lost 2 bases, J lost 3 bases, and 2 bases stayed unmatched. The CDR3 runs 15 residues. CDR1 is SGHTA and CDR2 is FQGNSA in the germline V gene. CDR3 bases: TGTGCCAGCAGCTTAATAGCGGGAGACTACAATGAGCAGTTCTTC. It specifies CASSLIAGDYNEQFF.

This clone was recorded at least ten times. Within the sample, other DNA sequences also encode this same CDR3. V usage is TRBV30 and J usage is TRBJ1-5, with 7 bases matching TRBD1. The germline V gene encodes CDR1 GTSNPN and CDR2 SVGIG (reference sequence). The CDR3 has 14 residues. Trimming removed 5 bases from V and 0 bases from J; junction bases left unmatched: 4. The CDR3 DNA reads TGTGCCTGGGGGACAGAAAATAGCAATCAGCCCCAGCATTTT. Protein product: CAWGTENSNQPQHF.

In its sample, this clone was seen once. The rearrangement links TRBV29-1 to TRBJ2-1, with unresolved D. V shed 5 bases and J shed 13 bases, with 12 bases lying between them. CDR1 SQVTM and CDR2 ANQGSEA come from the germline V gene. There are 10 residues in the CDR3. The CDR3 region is CSVPEAEQFF. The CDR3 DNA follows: TGCAGCGTTCCCGAGGCAGAACAGTTCTTC.

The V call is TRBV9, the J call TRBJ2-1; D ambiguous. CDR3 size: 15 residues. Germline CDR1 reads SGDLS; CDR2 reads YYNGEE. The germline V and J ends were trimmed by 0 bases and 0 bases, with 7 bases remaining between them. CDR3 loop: CASSVARSSYNEQFF. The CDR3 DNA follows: TGTGCCAGCAGCGTAGCTCGTAGCTCCTACAATGAGCAGTTCTTC.

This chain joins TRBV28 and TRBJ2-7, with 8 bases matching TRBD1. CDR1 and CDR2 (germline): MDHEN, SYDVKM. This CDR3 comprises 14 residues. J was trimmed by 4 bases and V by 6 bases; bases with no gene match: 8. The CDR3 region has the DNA TGTGCCAGCAGGGATCAGGGGGCGGCTTACGAGCAGTACTTC. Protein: CASRDQGAAYEQYF.

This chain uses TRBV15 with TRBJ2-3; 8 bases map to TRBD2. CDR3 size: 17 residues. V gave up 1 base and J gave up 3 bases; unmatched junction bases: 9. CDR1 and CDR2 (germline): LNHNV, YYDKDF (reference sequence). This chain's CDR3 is CATSRGEGGGITDTQYF. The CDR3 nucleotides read TGTGCCACCAGCAGAGGGGAGGGCGGGGGGATTACAGATACGCAGTATTTT.

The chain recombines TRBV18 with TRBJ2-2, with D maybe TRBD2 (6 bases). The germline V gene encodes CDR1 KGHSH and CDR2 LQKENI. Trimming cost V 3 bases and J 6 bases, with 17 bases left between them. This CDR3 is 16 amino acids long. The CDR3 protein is CASSPLSRESAGELFF. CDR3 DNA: TGTGCCAGCTCACCTTTGTCTCGGGAGTCAGCCGGGGAGCTGTTTTTT. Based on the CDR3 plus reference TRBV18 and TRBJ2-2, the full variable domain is NAGVMQNPRHLVRRRGQEARLRCSPMKGHSHVYWYRQLPEEGLKFMVYLQKENIIDESGMPKERFSAEFPKEGPSILRIQQVVRGDSAAYFCASSPLSRESAGELFFGEGSRLTVL.

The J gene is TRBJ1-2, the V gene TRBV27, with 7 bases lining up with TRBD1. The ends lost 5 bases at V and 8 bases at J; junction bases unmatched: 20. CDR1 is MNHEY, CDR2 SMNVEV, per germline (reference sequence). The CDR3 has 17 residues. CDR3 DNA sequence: TGTGCCAGCAGTCCCGACATTCGTTCCCAGGGGGACGGAGGCTACACCTTC. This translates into CASSPDIRSQGDGGYTF.

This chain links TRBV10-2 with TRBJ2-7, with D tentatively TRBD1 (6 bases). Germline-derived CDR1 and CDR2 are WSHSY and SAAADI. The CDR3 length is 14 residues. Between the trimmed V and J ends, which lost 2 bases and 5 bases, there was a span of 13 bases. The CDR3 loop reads CASSEDRFLDEQYF. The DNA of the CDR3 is TGCGCCAGCAGTGAGGACAGGTTTCTGGACGAGCAGTACTTC.

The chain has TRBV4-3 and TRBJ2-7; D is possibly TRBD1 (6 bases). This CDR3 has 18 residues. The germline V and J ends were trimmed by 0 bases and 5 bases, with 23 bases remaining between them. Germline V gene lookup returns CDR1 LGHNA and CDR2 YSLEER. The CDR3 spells CASSQDLPFFLQGHEQYF. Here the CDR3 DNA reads TGCGCCAGCAGCCAAGATCTACCCTTTTTTCTACAGGGCCACGAGCAGTACTTC.

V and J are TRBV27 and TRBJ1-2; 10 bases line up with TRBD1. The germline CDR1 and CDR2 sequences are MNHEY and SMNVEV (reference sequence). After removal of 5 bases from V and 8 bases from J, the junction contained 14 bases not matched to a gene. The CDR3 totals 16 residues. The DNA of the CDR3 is TGTGCCAGCAGTCCCTACCCGGGACAGGGGATGTACGGCTACACCTTC. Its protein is CASSPYPGQGMYGYTF.

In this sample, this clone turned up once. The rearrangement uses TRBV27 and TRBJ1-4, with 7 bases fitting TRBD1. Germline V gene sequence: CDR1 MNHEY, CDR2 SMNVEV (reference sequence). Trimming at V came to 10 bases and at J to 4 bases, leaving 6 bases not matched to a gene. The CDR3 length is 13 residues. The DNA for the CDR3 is TGTGCCACCCGGGGACAGCATAATGAAAAACTGTTTTTT. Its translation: CATRGQHNEKLFF.

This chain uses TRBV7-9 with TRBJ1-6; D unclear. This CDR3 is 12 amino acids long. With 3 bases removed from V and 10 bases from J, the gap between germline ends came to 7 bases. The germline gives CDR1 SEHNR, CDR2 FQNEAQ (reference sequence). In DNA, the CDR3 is TGTGCCAGCAGCTTTTCGGGATCACCCCTCCACTTT. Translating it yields CASSFSGSPLHF. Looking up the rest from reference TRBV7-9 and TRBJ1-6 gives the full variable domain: DTGVSQNPRHKITKRGQNVTFRCDPISEHNRLYWYRQTLGQGPEFLTYFQNEAQLEKSRLLSDRFSAERPKGSFSTLEIQRTEQGDSAMYLCASSFSGSPLHFGNGTRLTVT.

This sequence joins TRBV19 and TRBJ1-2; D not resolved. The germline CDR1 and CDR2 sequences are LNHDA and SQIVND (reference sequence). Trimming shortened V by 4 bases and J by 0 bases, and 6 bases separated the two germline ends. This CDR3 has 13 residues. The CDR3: CASSKAPNYGYTF. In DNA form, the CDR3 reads TGTGCCAGTAGTAAGGCGCCTAACTATGGCTACACCTTC.

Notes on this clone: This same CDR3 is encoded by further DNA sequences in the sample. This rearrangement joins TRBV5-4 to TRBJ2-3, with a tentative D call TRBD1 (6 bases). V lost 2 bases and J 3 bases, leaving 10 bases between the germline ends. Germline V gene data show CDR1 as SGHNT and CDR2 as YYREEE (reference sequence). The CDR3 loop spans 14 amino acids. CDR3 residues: CASSLEDRTDTQYF. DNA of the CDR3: TGTGCCAGCAGCTTAGAGGACAGAACAGATACGCAGTATTTT.

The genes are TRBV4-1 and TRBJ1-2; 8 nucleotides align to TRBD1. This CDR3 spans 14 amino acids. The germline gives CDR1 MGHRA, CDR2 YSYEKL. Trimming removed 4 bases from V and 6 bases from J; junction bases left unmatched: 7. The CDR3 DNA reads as TGCGCCAGCAGCCCCCACCAGGGGGCAGATGGCTACACCTTC. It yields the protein CASSPHQGADGYTF.

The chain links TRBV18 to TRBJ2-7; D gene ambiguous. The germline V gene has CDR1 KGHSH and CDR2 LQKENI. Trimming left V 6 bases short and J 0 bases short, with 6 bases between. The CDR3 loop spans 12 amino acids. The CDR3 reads CASSDVSYEQYF. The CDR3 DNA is TGTGCCAGCTCCGACGTCTCCTACGAGCAGTACTTC.

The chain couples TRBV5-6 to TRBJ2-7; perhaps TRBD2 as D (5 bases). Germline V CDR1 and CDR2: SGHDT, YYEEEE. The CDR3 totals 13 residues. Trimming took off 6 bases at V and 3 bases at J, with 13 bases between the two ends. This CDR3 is CASNFGGFYEQYF. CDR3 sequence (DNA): TGTGCCAGCAACTTTGGCGGGTTCTACGAGCAGTACTTC.

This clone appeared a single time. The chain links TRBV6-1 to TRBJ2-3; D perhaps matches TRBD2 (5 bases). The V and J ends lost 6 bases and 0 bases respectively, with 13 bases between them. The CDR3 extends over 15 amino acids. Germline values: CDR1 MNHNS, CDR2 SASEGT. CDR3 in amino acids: CASRPAAGSTDTQYF. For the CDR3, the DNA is TGTGCCAGCAGGCCAGCGGCGGGCAGCACAGATACGCAGTATTTT.

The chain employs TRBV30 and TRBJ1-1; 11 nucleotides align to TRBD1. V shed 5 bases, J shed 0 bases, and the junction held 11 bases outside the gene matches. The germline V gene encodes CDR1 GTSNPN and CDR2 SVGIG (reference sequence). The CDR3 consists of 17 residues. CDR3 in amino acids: CAWEPGTGGPMNTEAFF. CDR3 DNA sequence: TGTGCCTGGGAGCCCGGGACAGGGGGACCCATGAACACTGAAGCTTTCTTT.

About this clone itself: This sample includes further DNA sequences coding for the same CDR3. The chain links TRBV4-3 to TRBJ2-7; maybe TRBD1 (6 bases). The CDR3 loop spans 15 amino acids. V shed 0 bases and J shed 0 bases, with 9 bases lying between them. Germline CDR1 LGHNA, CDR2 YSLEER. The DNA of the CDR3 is TGCGCCAGCAGCCAAGACAGGGGTCCCTCCTACGAGCAGTACTTC. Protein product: CASSQDRGPSYEQYF.

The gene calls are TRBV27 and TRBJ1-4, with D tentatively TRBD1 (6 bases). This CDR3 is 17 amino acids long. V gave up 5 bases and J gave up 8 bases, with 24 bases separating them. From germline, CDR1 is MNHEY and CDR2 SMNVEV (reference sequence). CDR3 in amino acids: CASSPIRSSGVGEKLFF. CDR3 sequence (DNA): TGTGCCAGCAGTCCCATCCGCTCTTCAGGGGTCGGGGAAAAACTGTTTTTT. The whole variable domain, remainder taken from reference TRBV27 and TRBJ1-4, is EAQVTQNPRYLITVTGKKLTVTCSQNMNHEYMSWYRQDPGLGLRQIYYSMNVEVTDKGDVPEGYKVSRKEKRNFPLILESPSPNQTSLYFCASSPIRSSGVGEKLFFGSGTQLSVL.